These 27 T cell receptor beta chains were sequenced from one sample in a study of blood T cell repertoires in COVID-19. Sequencing used immunoSEQ multiplex PCR; TCRdb keeps in-frame clones, though not all of them. This table holds 200,000 to 250,000 clones, about four fifths found once. Specimen: peripheral blood. The source is a woman older than 75 with acute or convalescent COVID-19.

The gene calls are TRBV9 and TRBJ1-6; 9 positions match TRBD1. V lost 4 bases, J lost 10 bases, and 9 bases stayed unmatched. CDR1 is SGDLS and CDR2 is YYNGEE in the germline V gene. CDR3 size: 15 residues. In DNA form, the CDR3 reads TGTGCCAGCAGCACCCAGGGACAGGGCTTATCACCCCTCCACTTT. Protein sequence: CASSTQGQGLSPLHF.

The genes are TRBV11-3 and TRBJ2-7, with D perhaps TRBD1 (5 bases). V lost 5 bases, J lost 3 bases, and 17 bases lay in between. This CDR3 contains 15 residues. CDR1 is SGHNT, CDR2 YENEEA, per germline. CDR3 in DNA: TGTGCCAGCAGCCACGACAGAGGCCCCATCTACGAGCAGTACTTC. This translates into CASSHDRGPIYEQYF.

This chain uses TRBV10-2 with TRBJ1-5; D gene uncertain. Trimming pared 4 bases from V and 0 bases from J, leaving 10 bases between. This CDR3 contains 15 residues. Germline CDR1 is WSHSY and CDR2 is SAAADI. The CDR3 region is CASSVGGGSNQPQHF. The CDR3 region has the DNA TGCGCCAGCAGTGTCGGAGGAGGTAGCAATCAGCCCCAGCATTTT.

This chain connects TRBV3-1 (or the pseudogene TRBV3-2) to TRBJ2-2; 14 nucleotides align to TRBD2. V gave up 10 bases and J gave up 6 bases; unmatched junction bases: 4. The V gene's germline CDR1 is LGHDT and CDR2 YNNKEL (reference sequence). The CDR3 sequence is 14 residues long. DNA of the CDR3: TGTGCCATCGGACTAGCGGGGGGCTCCGGGGAGCTGTTTTTT. Translation: CAIGLAGGSGELFF.

The J gene is TRBJ2-1, the V gene TRBV11-1; tentative D call: TRBD1 (6 bases). The germline V gene encodes CDR1 SGHAT and CDR2 FQDESV (reference sequence). This CDR3 spans 15 amino acids. The V gene lost 2 bases and the J gene lost 3 bases, with 11 bases spanning the gap. The CDR3 DNA reads as TGTGCCAGCAGCTTATCCTCGGGACACTACAATGAGCAGTTCTTC. It yields the protein CASSLSSGHYNEQFF.

The CDR3 bases are TGCGCCAGCAGCTTGGGGAGGACTCGGCCCTACGAGCAGTACTTC. Its protein product is CASSLGRTRPYEQYF. The rearrangement joins TRBV5-1 to TRBJ2-7; D might be TRBD2 (5 bases). V was clipped by 0 bases and J by 2 bases, with 12 bases between them. Germline-derived CDR1 and CDR2 are SGHRS and YFSETQ. CDR3 length: 15 amino acids.

V and J are TRBV7-9 and TRBJ2-5, with no clear D. This CDR3 spans 13 amino acids. Trimming stripped 3 bases from V and 1 base from J, with 6 bases between. The germline CDR1 and CDR2 sequences are SEHNR and FQNEAQ (reference sequence). The CDR3 protein is CASSFQFQETQYF. In DNA form, the CDR3 reads TGTGCCAGCAGCTTTCAATTCCAAGAGACCCAGTACTTC.

The rearrangement uses TRBV7-9 and TRBJ1-2, with 7 bases identical to TRBD1. Germline trimming cut 1 base from V and 4 bases from J; bases unmatched to any gene: 15. This CDR3 contains 18 residues. The germline gives CDR1 SEHNR, CDR2 FQNEAQ (reference sequence). CDR3: CASSLELGLAGGGYGYTF. In nucleotides, the CDR3 is TGTGCCAGCAGCTTAGAATTAGGGTTGGCAGGGGGAGGCTATGGCTACACCTTC.

The V gene is TRBV6-2 or TRBV6-3, the J gene TRBJ2-7; 11 bases map to TRBD1. The CDR3 is 16 residues long. The germline CDR1 and CDR2 sequences are MNHEY and SVGEGT. Trimming cost V 6 bases and J 2 bases; bases outside gene matches: 9. This CDR3 reads CASSLPRTGGAYEQYF. As DNA, the CDR3 is TGTGCCAGCAGCCTCCCCAGGACAGGGGGCGCCTACGAGCAGTACTTC.

J is TRBJ2-1 and V is TRBV7-2; 9 nucleotides agree with TRBD1. This CDR3 comprises 16 residues. J was trimmed by 1 base and V by 4 bases; bases with no gene match: 5. Germline V gene sequence: CDR1 SGHTA, CDR2 FQGNSA. The CDR3: CASSSIQGASYNEQFF. The DNA for the CDR3 is TGTGCCAGCAGCTCCATACAGGGGGCATCCTACAATGAGCAGTTCTTC.

The V gene is TRBV7-2, the J gene TRBJ1-2, with 7 bases fitting TRBD1. CDR3 length equals 14 residues. Looked up from germline, CDR1 is SGHTA and CDR2 is FQGNSA. Trimming removed 2 bases from V and 0 bases from J; junction bases left unmatched: 0. CDR3 coding DNA: TGTGCCAGCAGCTTACAGGGGGCTAACTATGGCTACACCTTC. Protein sequence: CASSLQGANYGYTF.

The CDR3 region is CASSLDSAGVGNEQFF. The CDR3 coding sequence is TGTGCCAGCAGCTTAGATTCTGCGGGGGTTGGCAATGAGCAGTTCTTC. The genes are TRBV11-3 and TRBJ2-1; 7 bases line up with TRBD2. This CDR3 is built from 16 residues. Germline CDR1 SGHNT, CDR2 YENEEA. Germline trimming cut 0 bases from V and 6 bases from J; bases unmatched to any gene: 8.

The chain combines TRBV6-1 with TRBJ1-2; 9 nucleotides align to TRBD1. V trimming: 2 bases; J trimming: 2 bases; junction bases outside the gene matches: 6. This CDR3 is built from 16 residues. CDR1 MNHNS and CDR2 SASEGT come from the germline V gene. The CDR3 reads CASSEPGQGRNYGYTF. The DNA for the CDR3 is TGTGCCAGCAGTGAACCAGGACAGGGGCGAAACTATGGCTACACCTTC.

The chain carries TRBV21-1 and TRBJ2-3; the table's D call of TRBD2 was not tested on the DNA. TRBV21-1 corresponds to a pseudogene. The CDR3 is made up of 9 amino acids. The CDR3 loop is CAPEDTQYF. DNA of the CDR3: TGTGCCCCCGAGGATACGCAGTATTTT.

The chain employs TRBV7-3 and TRBJ2-1, with a tentative D call TRBD2 (5 bases). Germline V gene sequence: CDR1 SGHTA, CDR2 FQGTGA. Trimming took 5 bases from V and 6 from J, leaving 14 bases between them. This CDR3 has 14 amino acids. CDR3 protein: CASSPSPKGNEQFF. Here the CDR3 DNA reads TGTGCCAGCAGCCCTAGCCCGAAAGGCAATGAGCAGTTCTTC.

The V call is TRBV5-4, the J call TRBJ1-4; D ambiguous. The CDR3 has 14 residues. V was cut by 3 bases and J by 0 bases, with 6 bases left in between. CDR1 and CDR2 from the germline V gene are SGHNT and YYREEE (reference sequence). The CDR3 region has the DNA TGTGCCAGCAGCTCGCACACAACTAATGAAAAACTGTTTTTT. Amino acid sequence: CASSSHTTNEKLFF.

The chain has TRBV19 and TRBJ2-1; TRBD2 matches at 15 bases. There are 18 residues in the CDR3. Germline CDR1 reads LNHDA; CDR2 reads SQIVND (reference sequence). The V gene end was trimmed by 5 bases and the J gene end by 6 bases; junction bases not matched to a gene: 11. The CDR3 DNA reads as TGTGCCAGTAGTTCCCGGACTAGCGGGGGGGCACTCCCCAATGAGCAGTTCTTC. Translated: CASSSRTSGGALPNEQFF.

V usage is TRBV11-3 and J usage is TRBJ1-2; D remains ambiguous. The V gene lost 5 bases and the J gene lost 4 bases, with 17 bases spanning the gap. CDR1 and CDR2 (germline): SGHNT, YENEEA. The CDR3 sequence is 15 residues long. CDR3 coding DNA: TGTGCCAGCAGCCCCATCGGAGGAGTGGGCTATGGCTACACCTTC. It codes for CASSPIGGVGYGYTF.

This chain joins TRBV9 and TRBJ1-1, with no clear D. Germline V gives CDR1 SGDLS, CDR2 YYNGEE. V gave up 4 bases and J gave up 1 base, with 14 bases separating them. The CDR3 is made up of 15 amino acids. The chain's CDR3 is CASSPHRGGNTEAFF. The CDR3 coding sequence is TGTGCCAGCAGCCCCCACCGGGGAGGGAACACTGAAGCTTTCTTT.

The V gene is TRBV10-3, the J gene TRBJ1-1; TRBD1 might be the D (6 bases). This CDR3 has 13 amino acids. CDR1 and CDR2 from the germline V gene are ENHRY and SYGVKD. The ends were cut back, 8 bases at V and 6 bases at J, with 16 bases in the middle. CDR3 nucleotide sequence: TGTGCCATCTCCCAAATACAGGGACCTGAAGCTTTCTTT. This encodes CAISQIQGPEAFF.

The gene calls are TRBV7-8 and TRBJ2-7, with 8 nucleotides matching TRBD1. The CDR3 extends over 18 amino acids. The trim removed 4 bases at V and 2 bases at J, leaving 16 bases unmatched. Germline-derived CDR1 and CDR2 are SGHVS and FQNEAQ. The DNA for the CDR3 is TGTGCCAGCAGCTCAATAGCAGGACAGGGAGCGGCCCCCTACGAGCAGTACTTC. Translated: CASSSIAGQGAAPYEQYF.

The chain recombines TRBV28 with TRBJ1-4; 7 bases fit TRBD1. From germline, CDR1 is MDHEN and CDR2 SYDVKM. The CDR3 loop spans 14 amino acids. With V trimmed by 4 bases and J by 6 bases, 5 bases remained unmatched. The CDR3 sequence is CASSSQGNDEKLFF. The DNA for the CDR3 is TGTGCCAGCAGTTCACAGGGGAATGATGAAAAACTGTTTTTT.

The chain uses TRBV19 and TRBJ1-1; 9 positions match TRBD1. This CDR3 has 16 amino acids. Germline CDR1 reads LNHDA; CDR2 reads SQIVND (reference sequence). Trimming at V came to 6 bases and at J to 3 bases, leaving 11 bases not matched to a gene. CDR3 coding DNA: TGTGCCAGTAGCCCCGGACAGGGGAGTCGGGACACTGAAGCTTTCTTT. It codes for CASSPGQGSRDTEAFF.

The chain links TRBV3-1 (or the pseudogene TRBV3-2) to TRBJ1-1, with 8 bases that match TRBD1. CDR3 length: 15 amino acids. The germline V gene encodes CDR1 LGHDT and CDR2 YNNKEL (reference sequence). V shed 5 bases, J shed 2 bases, and the junction held 7 bases outside the gene matches. CDR3 in amino acids: CASSSSGGSNTEAFF. CDR3 sequence (DNA): TGTGCCAGCAGCAGTTCAGGGGGCTCCAACACTGAAGCTTTCTTT.

This chain joins TRBV7-2 and TRBJ2-3; 10 bases agree with TRBD1. CDR3 length equals 17 residues. Trimming cost V 5 bases and J 4 bases; bases outside gene matches: 12. Germline V gene sequence: CDR1 SGHTA, CDR2 FQGNSA. The CDR3 loop is CASSLIGGTGEADTQYF. Written as DNA, the CDR3 is TGTGCCAGCAGCCTCATTGGGGGGACAGGGGAGGCAGATACGCAGTATTTT.

The gene calls are TRBV7-8 and TRBJ1-1, with D maybe TRBD1 (5 bases). The length of the CDR3 is 14 residues. V was shortened by 1 base and J by 5 bases, with 11 bases between the two germline ends. Germline V CDR1 and CDR2: SGHVS, FQNEAQ. The CDR3 region is CASSLVGGGTEAFF. CDR3 nucleotides: TGTGCCAGCAGCTTAGTTGGGGGAGGTACTGAAGCTTTCTTT.

The rearrangement joins TRBV7-3 to TRBJ1-6; D is uncertain. Germline V gene sequence: CDR1 SGHTA, CDR2 FQGTGA. The CDR3 runs 16 residues. V shed 2 bases and J shed 0 bases, with 8 bases lying between them. For the CDR3, the DNA is TGTGCCAGCAGCTTAGTGGGGAGCTCCTATAATTCACCCCTCCACTTT. Translation gives CASSLVGSSYNSPLHF. Drawing the rest from reference TRBV7-3 and TRBJ1-6, the complete variable domain is GAGVSQTPSNKVTEKGKYVELRCDPISGHTALYWYRQSLGQGPEFLIYFQGTGAADDSGLPNDRFFAVRPEGSVSTLKIQRTERGDSAVYLCASSLVGSSYNSPLHFGNGTRLTVT.